The clone carrying this T cell receptor beta chain has just a few counts. Its target is not known. These data are taken from a study of beta chain features in type 1 diabetes. The CDR3 spans 15 residues. Germline V gives CDR1 SGHRS, CDR2 YFSETQ. J lost 0 bases, V lost 6 bases, and 4 bases had no gene match. Expressed TCRB transcripts were sequenced, since all the RNA that had been isolated was reverse transcribed. Read counts averaged roughly 3.5 million for samples of naive, central memory and regulatory T cells. Method: immunoSEQ multiplex PCR; TCRdb's copy keeps in-frame clones and lacks some. The sample records some 150,000 clones, over 8% being singletons. Study results and limitations: All four CD4+ subsets of Type 1 diabetes patients contained TCRB CDR3s that were moderately but significantly shorter.

This sequence was found in a woman in her forties in good health. Sequencing was done on a sample of central memory CD4+ T cells from blood. The chain has TRBV5-1 and TRBJ2-7, with 12 bases fitting TRBD2. CDR3 residues: CASTLAGGFSYEQYF. DNA of the CDR3: TGCGCCAGCACCCTAGCGGGGGGGTTCTCCTACGAGCAGTACTTC.